This is a list of T cell receptor beta chains from one sample in a study of shared clonotypes between healthy human individuals. Generated by immunoSEQ multiplex PCR, the TCRdb table keeps only in-frame clones and is missing some. The data contain roughly 850,000 clones, about 96% of them seen just once; the ten biggest clones take up over 0.2%. The sequencing input was naive CD8+ T cells sorted from blood. These receptors were collected from a young man in good health. CDR3s include the opening cysteine and the closing phenylalanine or tryptophan. Each record gives: V gene, clone size, J gene, D gene, CDR3 DNA, CDR3 protein. A D gene is named only where the DNA matches it firmly. Expanded clones are given a class, and other clones once, few, many or no size at all.

v_gene: TRBV2; abundance: NA; j_gene: TRBJ2-1; d_gene: NA; CDR3nt: TGTGCCAGCAGGGATCCTCAGGGTCCGGGGAATGAGCAGTTCTTC; CDR3aa: CASRDPQGPGNEQFF
v_gene: TRBV10-2; abundance: NA; j_gene: TRBJ1-2; d_gene: NA; CDR3nt: TGCGCCAGCAGGGGAGGGGGAAATGGCTACACCTTC; CDR3aa: CASRGGGNGYTF
v_gene: TRBV27; abundance: NA; j_gene: TRBJ2-1; d_gene: NA; CDR3nt: TGTGCCAGCAGCTGGCGTGGGGTCGGGGATGAGCAGTTCTTC; CDR3aa: CASSWRGVGDEQFF
v_gene: TRBV7-8; abundance: NA; j_gene: TRBJ2-7; d_gene: NA; CDR3nt: TGTGCCAGCAGCTCGGGAAGGGGACATTCGTCCTACGAGCAGTACTTC; CDR3aa: CASSSGRGHSSYEQYF
v_gene: TRBV9; abundance: NA; j_gene: TRBJ2-5; d_gene: NA; CDR3nt: TGTGCCAGCAGCGGCCCGGAAGGGGGAGTCCAAGAGACCCAGTACTTC; CDR3aa: CASSGPEGGVQETQYF
v_gene: TRBV5-1; abundance: NA; j_gene: TRBJ2-1; d_gene: NA; CDR3nt: TGCGCCAGCAGCCAATCAAACCTCCCTCGACTAGACAATGAGCAGTTCTTC; CDR3aa: CASSQSNLPRLDNEQFF
v_gene: TRBV15; abundance: NA; j_gene: TRBJ2-1; d_gene: TRBD2; CDR3nt: TGTGCCACCAGCAGGGCGGGGGGATCTAGCGGCCCTACTATTGAGCAGTTCTTC; CDR3aa: CATSRAGGSSGPTIEQFF
v_gene: TRBV9; abundance: NA; j_gene: TRBJ1-5; d_gene: TRBD1; CDR3nt: TGTGCCAGCAGCCGGACAGGGGCCACCAATCAGCCCCAGCATTTT; CDR3aa: CASSRTGATNQPQHF
v_gene: TRBV13; abundance: once; j_gene: TRBJ2-7; d_gene: NA; CDR3nt: TGTGCCAGCAGCTTAGGAGCCTTGGAGCAGTACTTC; CDR3aa: CASSLGALEQYF
v_gene: TRBV5-1; abundance: once; j_gene: TRBJ2-5; d_gene: NA; CDR3nt: TGCGCCAGCAGCTCCCCAGGGACCCAGTACTTC; CDR3aa: CASSSPGTQYF
v_gene: TRBV11-2; abundance: NA; j_gene: TRBJ2-5; d_gene: TRBD2; CDR3nt: TGTGCCAGCAGCTTAATTACTAGCGGGGATCAAGAGACCCAGTACTTC; CDR3aa: CASSLITSGDQETQYF
v_gene: TRBV7-6; abundance: NA; j_gene: TRBJ2-7; d_gene: TRBD2; CDR3nt: TGTGCCAGCAGCTTAGTAGCGGGAGGGCCCGACGAGCAGTACTTC; CDR3aa: CASSLVAGGPDEQYF
v_gene: TRBV4-2; abundance: NA; j_gene: TRBJ1-5; d_gene: NA; CDR3nt: TGTGCCAGCAGCCAAGAGTATTATAGCAATCAGCCCCAGCATTTT; CDR3aa: CASSQEYYSNQPQHF
v_gene: TRBV7-3; abundance: NA; j_gene: TRBJ2-1; d_gene: TRBD2; CDR3nt: TGTGCCAGCAGCCCCACCGGGACTAGCCAGAATGAGCAGTTCTTC; CDR3aa: CASSPTGTSQNEQFF
v_gene: TRBV10-2; abundance: NA; j_gene: TRBJ2-1; d_gene: TRBD2; CDR3nt: TGCGCCACCAAATGGGCTAGCGGGCTAAATGAGCAGTTCTTC; CDR3aa: CATKWASGLNEQFF
v_gene: TRBV11-2; abundance: NA; j_gene: TRBJ2-2; d_gene: NA; CDR3nt: TGTGCCAGCAGCCACTACGGGACAAAAAACACCGGGGAGCTGTTTTTT; CDR3aa: CASSHYGTKNTGELFF
v_gene: TRBV10-2; abundance: NA; j_gene: TRBJ1-2; d_gene: NA; CDR3nt: TGCGCCAGCAGTGAGGGATATGGCTACACCTTC; CDR3aa: CASSEGYGYTF
v_gene: TRBV11-2; abundance: once; j_gene: TRBJ2-3; d_gene: NA; CDR3nt: TGTGCCAGCAGCCCCCCAGGTTGGGATACGCAGTATTTT; CDR3aa: CASSPPGWDTQYF
v_gene: TRBV5-8; abundance: NA; j_gene: TRBJ1-5; d_gene: NA; CDR3nt: TGTGCCAGCAGCTTGGTTGGTGGCTCGAGCAATCAGCCCCAGCATTTT; CDR3aa: CASSLVGGSSNQPQHF
v_gene: TRBV11-2; abundance: NA; j_gene: TRBJ1-1; d_gene: NA; CDR3nt: TGTGCCAGCAGCTTAGATTTCGGGGGGCGGACTGAAGCTTTCTTT; CDR3aa: CASSLDFGGRTEAFF
v_gene: TRBV7-9; abundance: once; j_gene: TRBJ2-5; d_gene: TRBD2; CDR3nt: TGTGCCAGCAGCCCCCGTTCTAGCGGGAGTGTTTCGGAGACCCAGTACTTC; CDR3aa: CASSPRSSGSVSETQYF
v_gene: TRBV13; abundance: NA; j_gene: TRBJ2-1; d_gene: NA; CDR3nt: TGTGCCAGCAGCTTGGGGCCCAATGAGCAGTTCTTC; CDR3aa: CASSLGPNEQFF
v_gene: TRBV27; abundance: NA; j_gene: TRBJ2-1; d_gene: TRBD1; CDR3nt: TGTGCCAGCAGTTTATCACAGGGGGGTGAGCAGTTCTTC; CDR3aa: CASSLSQGGEQFF
v_gene: TRBV7-3; abundance: NA; j_gene: TRBJ2-6; d_gene: NA; CDR3nt: TGTGCCAGCAGCTTAGACGGGGCCAACGTCCTGACTTTC; CDR3aa: CASSLDGANVLTF
v_gene: TRBV6-1; abundance: NA; j_gene: TRBJ2-7; d_gene: TRBD1; CDR3nt: TGTGCCAGCAGTGAGTACGGGACAGTCGCTCCCTTAGGCCGACCCTACGAGCAGTACTTC; CDR3aa: CASSEYGTVAPLGRPYEQYF
v_gene: TRBV4-2; abundance: NA; j_gene: TRBJ2-3; d_gene: TRBD2; CDR3nt: TGTGCCAGCAGCCAGAACGGACTAGTAGTGAGCACAGATACGCAGTATTTT; CDR3aa: CASSQNGLVVSTDTQYF
v_gene: TRBV9; abundance: once; j_gene: TRBJ2-2; d_gene: NA; CDR3nt: TGTGCCAGCAGCGTAGTTGGGACCCACACCGGGGAGCTGTTTTTT; CDR3aa: CASSVVGTHTGELFF
v_gene: TRBV5-5; abundance: NA; j_gene: TRBJ2-1; d_gene: NA; CDR3nt: TGTGCCAGCAGCTTGGTTGGGTACGTTCCTGAGCAGTTCTTC; CDR3aa: CASSLVGYVPEQFF
v_gene: TRBV29-1; abundance: NA; j_gene: TRBJ2-1; d_gene: TRBD2; CDR3nt: TGCAGCGTTGGGACCCTCGTAGGCGGGAGGGCCGACAATGAGCAGTTCTTC; CDR3aa: CSVGTLVGGRADNEQFF
v_gene: TRBV6-8; abundance: NA; j_gene: TRBJ1-1; d_gene: NA; CDR3nt: TGTGCCAGCAGTGGGCGCAGGGAGAACACTGAAGCTTTCTTT; CDR3aa: CASSGRRENTEAFF
v_gene: TRBV9; abundance: NA; j_gene: TRBJ2-3; d_gene: TRBD2; CDR3nt: TGTGCCAGCAGCGTTGGGACTAGCGCCACAGATACGCAGTATTTT; CDR3aa: CASSVGTSATDTQYF
v_gene: TRBV19; abundance: NA; j_gene: TRBJ2-3; d_gene: TRBD1; CDR3nt: TGTGCCAGCTCGACCCAGACAGGGGGAGATACGCAGTATTTT; CDR3aa: CASSTQTGGDTQYF
v_gene: TRBV4-1; abundance: NA; j_gene: TRBJ1-3; d_gene: NA; CDR3nt: TGCGCCAGCAGCCAAGGGCCAGTCTCTGGAAACACCATATATTTT; CDR3aa: CASSQGPVSGNTIYF
v_gene: TRBV6-1; abundance: NA; j_gene: TRBJ2-7; d_gene: NA; CDR3nt: TGTGCCAGCAGAAGGGGATCCTACGAGCAGTACTTC; CDR3aa: CASRRGSYEQYF
v_gene: TRBV28; abundance: NA; j_gene: TRBJ2-7; d_gene: TRBD1; CDR3nt: TGTGCCAGCAGTTCGCGCCGGACAGGGCTTTACGAGCAGTACTTC; CDR3aa: CASSSRRTGLYEQYF
v_gene: TRBV5-1; abundance: NA; j_gene: TRBJ2-7; d_gene: NA; CDR3nt: TGCGCCAGCAGCTTGCCAGGGGTGAACGAGCAGTACTTC; CDR3aa: CASSLPGVNEQYF
v_gene: TRBV6-6; abundance: NA; j_gene: TRBJ2-7; d_gene: TRBD2; CDR3nt: TGTGCCAGCAGCCCCCTAAGCGGGAGTTTGGTCTGGTACTTC; CDR3aa: CASSPLSGSLVWYF
v_gene: TRBV5-1; abundance: NA; j_gene: TRBJ2-1; d_gene: NA; CDR3nt: TGCGCCAGCAGCTTGGGGAGTGGCTGGGAGCAGTTCTTC; CDR3aa: CASSLGSGWEQFF
v_gene: TRBV5-4; abundance: NA; j_gene: TRBJ2-7; d_gene: TRBD1; CDR3nt: TGTGCCAGCAGCCCCGTAGGACAGGGCCGTAACTACGAGCAGTACTTC; CDR3aa: CASSPVGQGRNYEQYF